These 31 T cell receptor beta chains were all obtained from the same sample, sequenced in a study of cytomegalovirus exposure and HLA in healthy donors. The PCR ran on 60 Vbeta and 13 Jbeta primers. The repertoire was sequenced with immunoSEQ multiplex PCR; TCRdb's copy has only in-frame clones and lacks some. Found here are fewer than 200,000 clones, 80% to 85% of them singletons; the top ten hold 0.96%. Specimen: PBMCs. Receptors were obtained from a girl aged 2-10 years in good health and CMV-seropositive.

J is TRBJ2-5 and V is TRBV18; no reliable D call. The CDR3 is made up of 11 amino acids. The V end lost 5 bases, the J end lost 2 bases, and 3 bases lay between the germline ends. Germline values: CDR1 KGHSH, CDR2 LQKENI. The CDR3 is CASSSQETQYF. The CDR3 bases are TGTGCCAGCTCATCTCAAGAGACCCAGTACTTC. Looking up the rest from reference TRBV18 and TRBJ2-5 gives the full variable domain: NAGVMQNPRHLVRRRGQEARLRCSPMKGHSHVYWYRQLPEEGLKFMVYLQKENIIDESGMPKERFSAEFPKEGPSILRIQQVVRGDSAAYFCASSSQETQYFGPGTRLLVL.

A word on this clone: Germline and junction disagree at one end, which may indicate a read error. This sequence joins TRBV7-7 and TRBJ2-3; 8 nucleotides align to TRBD1. CDR1 and CDR2 from the germline V gene are SSHAT and FNYEAQ (reference sequence). This CDR3 spans 15 amino acids. The CDR3 spells CASSWGQAVTDTQYF. The CDR3, as DNA: TGTGCTAGCAGCTGGGGACAGGCCGTCACAGATACGCAGTATTTT.

The rearrangement links TRBV30 to TRBJ1-3, with D perhaps matching TRBD1 (6 bases). The CDR3 contains 15 residues. Trimming shortened V by 4 bases and J by 5 bases, and 18 bases separated the two germline ends. The germline V gene encodes CDR1 GTSNPN and CDR2 SVGIG (reference sequence). CDR3 nucleotide sequence: TGTGCCTGGAAAGGGGGGGACTCGGGCAGAAACACCATATATTTT. Amino acids: CAWKGGDSGRNTIYF.

The chain combines TRBV5-1 with TRBJ2-2; tentatively, D is TRBD2 (5 bases). The V gene lost 1 base and the J gene lost 3 bases, with 10 bases spanning the gap. Germline V lookup: CDR1 SGHRS, CDR2 YFSETQ. The CDR3 contains 15 residues. Here the CDR3 DNA reads TGCGCCAGCAGCTTGACGGGATGGGACACCGGGGAGCTGTTTTTT. Protein product: CASSLTGWDTGELFF.

This clone occurred once. DNA for the CDR3: TGCAGCGTCGACACAAATGAAAAACTGTTTTTT. It translates to CSVDTNEKLFF. This rearrangement joins TRBV29-1 to TRBJ1-4; no clear D gene. This CDR3 is 11 amino acids long. CDR1 is SQVTM and CDR2 is ANQGSEA in the germline V gene. V lost 6 bases and J 5 bases, leaving 7 bases between the germline ends.

The chain combines TRBV28 with TRBJ2-1; TRBD1 might be the D (6 bases). Germline CDR1 reads MDHEN; CDR2 reads SYDVKM. Deletions cut 5 bases from V and 3 bases from J, with 11 bases between. The CDR3 is made up of 14 amino acids. The CDR3 loop reads CASSRQDFYNEQFF. The CDR3 DNA is TGTGCCAGCAGTAGACAGGACTTCTACAATGAGCAGTTCTTC.

With respect to this clone: Other DNA sequences in the sample encode the same CDR3. The chain couples TRBV5-1 to TRBJ1-4, with 8 nucleotides matching TRBD1. After removal of 3 bases from V and 5 bases from J, the junction contained 6 bases not matched to a gene. The germline CDR1 and CDR2 sequences are SGHRS and YFSETQ. This CDR3 contains 15 residues. CDR3: CASSYRQGLNEKLFF. DNA of the CDR3: TGCGCCAGCAGCTATAGACAGGGGCTAAATGAAAAACTGTTTTTT.

This chain joins TRBV4-2 and TRBJ2-7, with D maybe TRBD2 (5 bases). CDR1 LGHNA and CDR2 YNFKEQ come from the germline V gene. The CDR3 is 18 residues long. Trimming took off 1 base at V and 4 bases at J, with 23 bases between the two ends. CDR3 protein: CASSQVLQRALEPYEQYF. CDR3 sequence (DNA): TGTGCCAGCAGCCAAGTCCTTCAGAGGGCGCTAGAACCATACGAGCAGTACTTC.

The chain couples TRBV28 to TRBJ2-5; the match to TRBD2 covers 10 bases. J gave up 2 bases and V 5 bases, and 8 bases lay outside the gene matches. CDR1 is MDHEN, CDR2 SYDVKM, per germline. This CDR3 is 16 amino acids long. The CDR3 DNA reads TGTGCCAGCAGTCTAATAGCGGGAGGACTTCAAGAGACCCAGTACTTC. Amino acids: CASSLIAGGLQETQYF.

The chain joins TRBV7-9 to TRBJ1-1; no clear D gene. V lost 1 base to trimming and J lost 5 bases, with 11 bases between them. The CDR3 spans 14 residues. Germline assignment: CDR1 SEHNR and CDR2 FQNEAQ (reference sequence). The CDR3 protein is CASSLVGRQTEAFF. The CDR3 region has the DNA TGTGCCAGCAGCTTAGTCGGCAGGCAAACTGAAGCTTTCTTT.

This clone was counted a few times. The V and J genes are TRBV7-8 and TRBJ2-3; a possible D gene is TRBD1 (6 bases). The CDR3 is 17 amino acids. V lost 5 bases to trimming and J lost 2 bases, with 20 bases between them. Germline assignment: CDR1 SGHVS and CDR2 FQNEAQ. The CDR3 here is CASSPGALRAPTDTQYF. As DNA, the CDR3 is TGTGCCAGCAGCCCAGGGGCCCTGCGGGCCCCCACAGATACGCAGTATTTT.

The chain employs TRBV5-1 and TRBJ1-4, with TRBD1 identical over 10 bases. V shed 4 bases, J shed 7 bases, and the junction held 4 bases outside the gene matches. Germline V gene sequence: CDR1 SGHRS, CDR2 YFSETQ. This CDR3 has 14 amino acids. The DNA for the CDR3 is TGCGCCAGCAGCCTGGGACAGGGGAGTGAAAAACTGTTTTTT. Its translation is CASSLGQGSEKLFF.

This rearrangement joins TRBV18 to TRBJ2-5; 13 bases are shared with TRBD2. Per germline, CDR1 KGHSH and CDR2 LQKENI. This CDR3 comprises 15 residues. Trimming cost V 2 bases and J 5 bases; bases outside gene matches: 2. CDR3 sequence reads: CASSPKTSGRETQYF. The CDR3 nucleotides are TGTGCCAGCTCACCAAAGACTAGCGGGAGGGAGACCCAGTACTTC.

This chain uses TRBV5-6 with TRBJ1-5; maybe TRBD1 (6 bases). Germline-derived CDR1 and CDR2 are SGHDT and YYEEEE. The CDR3 has 16 residues. V lost 0 bases and J 4 bases, leaving 14 bases between the germline ends. CDR3 loop: CASSLAGRGGNQPQHF. CDR3 nucleotides: TGTGCCAGCAGCTTGGCCGGGAGGGGGGGTAATCAGCCCCAGCATTTT.

The V and J genes are TRBV28 and TRBJ1-1, with TRBD1 matching 8 bases. The trim removed 6 bases at V and 0 bases at J, leaving 6 bases unmatched. The germline gives CDR1 MDHEN, CDR2 SYDVKM. The CDR3 loop spans 15 amino acids. In DNA, the CDR3 is TGTGCCAGCAGGGCACAGGGGGACTTGAACACTGAAGCTTTCTTT. This gives the protein CASRAQGDLNTEAFF.

V usage is TRBV5-1 and J usage is TRBJ1-2; 7 nucleotides line up with TRBD1. V shed 2 bases and J 4 bases; nucleotides not matched to a gene: 2. From germline, CDR1 is SGHRS and CDR2 YFSETQ. The CDR3 has 13 amino acids. CDR3 residues: CASSLAGGYGYTF. The CDR3 DNA is TGCGCCAGCAGCTTAGCAGGGGGCTATGGCTACACCTTC.

In this sample, this clone turned up a few times. This rearrangement joins TRBV11-2 to TRBJ2-7; 7 nucleotides match TRBD1. Trimming removed 3 bases from V and 3 bases from J; junction bases left unmatched: 5. The CDR3 sequence is 14 residues long. Germline V lookup: CDR1 SGHAT, CDR2 FQNNGV. The CDR3, as DNA: TGTGCCAGCAGCTTTACCAGGGACAGCTACGAGCAGTACTTC. Encoded protein: CASSFTRDSYEQYF.

On this clone itself: One end of the junction is discordant with germline, which a read error may explain. The chain has TRBV28 and TRBJ1-4; D not resolved. Germline V lookup: CDR1 MDHEN, CDR2 SYDVKM. CDR3 length: 12 amino acids. CDR3 residues: CASSFPNEKLFF. The CDR3 nucleotides are TGTGCCAGCAGTTTCCCTAACGAAAAACTGTTTTTT.

The chain couples TRBV6-6 to TRBJ2-3; 13 positions agree with TRBD2. CDR3 length: 16 residues. The germline V gene encodes CDR1 MNHNY and CDR2 SVGAGI (reference sequence). The ends lost 5 bases at V and 6 bases at J; junction bases unmatched: 8. The CDR3: CASSPLAGGPRDTQYF. In nucleotides, the CDR3 is TGTGCCAGCAGTCCACTAGCGGGAGGGCCGAGGGATACGCAGTATTTT.

This sequence joins TRBV9 and TRBJ1-1, with unresolved D. V lost 0 bases and J lost 1, with 10 bases in between. The CDR3 is 15 residues long. CDR1 is SGDLS, CDR2 YYNGEE, per germline. The CDR3 sequence: CASSVDATKNTEAFF. Written as DNA, the CDR3 is TGTGCCAGCAGCGTAGACGCGACTAAGAACACTGAAGCTTTCTTT. Full variable domain (rest looked up from reference TRBV9 and TRBJ1-1): DSGVTQTPKHLITATGQRVTLRCSPRSGDLSVYWYQQSLDQGLQFLIQYYNGEERAKGNILERFSAQQFPDLHSELNLSSLELGDSALYFCASSVDATKNTEAFFGQGTRLTVV.

The chain couples TRBV5-1 to TRBJ2-5, with TRBD1 matching 9 bases. V dropped 2 bases and J dropped 5; count of bases not matched to a gene: 7. Per the germline V gene, CDR1 is SGHRS and CDR2 is YFSETQ. This CDR3 is built from 15 residues. The CDR3 protein is CASSFGTGGVETQYF. CDR3 DNA: TGCGCCAGCAGCTTCGGAACAGGGGGCGTCGAGACCCAGTACTTC.

V is TRBV18 and J is TRBJ2-1, with 13 bases matching TRBD2. Per germline, CDR1 KGHSH and CDR2 LQKENI. The trim removed 0 bases at V and 4 bases at J, leaving 6 bases unmatched. The CDR3 runs 18 residues. CDR3 sequence (DNA): TGTGCCAGCTCACCACCGGCCGGACTAGCGGGAGCTTACAATGAGCAGTTCTTC. Its protein is CASSPPAGLAGAYNEQFF.

The chain has TRBV2 and TRBJ2-1; 10 bases line up with TRBD2. From germline, CDR1 is SNHLY and CDR2 FYNNEI. Losses at the gene ends were 2 bases for V and 10 bases for J; bases not matched to a gene: 8. This CDR3 region has 15 residues. The CDR3 reads CASSESALAGEEQFF. The CDR3 DNA sequence: TGTGCCAGCAGTGAAAGTGCCCTAGCGGGAGAAGAGCAGTTCTTC.

In this sample, this clone turned up a few times. The chain couples TRBV6-1 to TRBJ2-6; no reliable D call. The germline CDR1 and CDR2 sequences are MNHNS and SASEGT. This CDR3 region has 16 residues. V lost 4 bases and J 2 bases, leaving 12 bases between the germline ends. The CDR3 nucleotides are TGTGCCAGCAGTGCCCAGGCCCTAACTGGGGCCAACGTCCTGACTTTC. Its protein is CASSAQALTGANVLTF.

The J gene is TRBJ1-5, the V gene TRBV19; 10 bases match TRBD1. The length of the CDR3 is 15 residues. Germline CDR1 is LNHDA and CDR2 is SQIVND (reference sequence). V was pared by 4 bases and J by 4 bases, with 4 bases of the junction left unmatched. The CDR3 protein is CASSRQGAWNQPQHF. The CDR3 DNA reads TGTGCCAGTAGTAGACAGGGGGCTTGGAATCAGCCCCAGCATTTT.

The J gene is TRBJ2-7, the V gene TRBV7-9; unclear D gene. CDR3 length: 14 residues. Germline V gene data show CDR1 as SEHNR and CDR2 as FQNEAQ (reference sequence). With 0 bases removed from V and 1 base from J, the gap between germline ends came to 7 bases. The CDR3 nucleotides are TGTGCCAGCAGCTTAGCGCAACAGTCCTACGAGCAGTACTTC. Amino acid sequence: CASSLAQQSYEQYF.

The V gene is TRBV28, the J gene TRBJ2-5, with TRBD1 identical over 8 bases. Per germline, CDR1 MDHEN and CDR2 SYDVKM. There are 15 residues in the CDR3. V lost 6 bases and J lost 4; bases outside the gene matches: 10. The CDR3 coding sequence is TGTGCCAGCAGGATCCAGGGGGCAGAGGTAGAGACCCAGTACTTC. It specifies CASRIQGAEVETQYF. The full variable domain, completed using reference TRBV28 and TRBJ2-5, is DVKVTQSSRYLVKRTGEKVFLECVQDMDHENMFWYRQDPGLGLRLIYFSYDVKMKEKGDIPEGYSVSREKKERFSLILESASTNQTSMYLCASRIQGAEVETQYFGPGTRLLVL.

The chain joins TRBV4-1 to TRBJ2-4, with 7 nucleotides matching TRBD1. Per the germline V gene, CDR1 is MGHRA and CDR2 is YSYEKL. J was trimmed by 1 base and V by 0 bases; bases with no gene match: 6. The CDR3 is 17 residues long. The CDR3 bases are TGCGCCAGCAGCCAAGAGACAGGGTTGCTGGCCAAAAACATTCAGTACTTC. It is translated as CASSQETGLLAKNIQYF.

The chain joins TRBV12-5 to TRBJ2-1; 9 nucleotides match TRBD2. Germline CDR1 is LGHNT and CDR2 is FRNRAP. The CDR3 is made up of 16 amino acids. J was trimmed by 6 bases and V by 1 base; bases with no gene match: 7. The CDR3: CASGLGGVAGANEQFF. DNA of the CDR3: TGTGCTAGTGGTTTGGGTGGGGTAGCGGGAGCCAATGAGCAGTTCTTC.

V usage is TRBV2 and J usage is TRBJ1-1; possibly TRBD1 for D (5 bases). This CDR3 comprises 11 residues. CDR1 and CDR2 (germline): SNHLY, FYNNEI. V was trimmed by 11 bases and J by 11 bases, leaving 18 bases between them. CDR3 protein: CAGGKGVSAFF. The CDR3 DNA follows: TGTGCCGGAGGGAAAGGGGTTTCGGCTTTCTTT.

The rearrangement joins TRBV4-1 to TRBJ1-2; D may be TRBD1 (5 bases). This CDR3 comprises 14 residues. Looked up from germline, CDR1 is MGHRA and CDR2 is YSYEKL. V was cut by 2 bases and J by 4 bases, with 11 bases left in between. The CDR3 is CASSQSGDSYGYTF. The CDR3 nucleotides read TGCGCCAGCAGCCAATCCGGAGACAGCTATGGCTACACCTTC.